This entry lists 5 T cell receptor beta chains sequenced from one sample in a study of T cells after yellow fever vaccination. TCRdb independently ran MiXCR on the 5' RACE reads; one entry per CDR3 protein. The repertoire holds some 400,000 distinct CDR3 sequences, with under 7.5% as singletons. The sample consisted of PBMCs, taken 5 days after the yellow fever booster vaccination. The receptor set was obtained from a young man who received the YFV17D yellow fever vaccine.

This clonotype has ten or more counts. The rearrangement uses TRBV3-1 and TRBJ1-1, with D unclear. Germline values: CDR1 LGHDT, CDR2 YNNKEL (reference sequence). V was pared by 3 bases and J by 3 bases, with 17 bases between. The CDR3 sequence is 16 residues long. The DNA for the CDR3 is TGTGCCAGCAGCCAGAAAGGCAGGACGCAGGACACTGAAGCTTTCTTT. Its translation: CASSQKGRTQDTEAFF.

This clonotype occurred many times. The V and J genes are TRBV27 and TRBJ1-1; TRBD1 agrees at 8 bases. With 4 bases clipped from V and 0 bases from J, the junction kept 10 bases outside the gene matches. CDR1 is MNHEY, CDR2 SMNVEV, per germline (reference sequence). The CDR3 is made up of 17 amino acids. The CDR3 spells CASSSPAPDRVNTEAFF. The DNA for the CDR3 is TGTGCCAGCAGTTCTCCCGCTCCGGACAGGGTGAACACTGAAGCTTTCTTT.

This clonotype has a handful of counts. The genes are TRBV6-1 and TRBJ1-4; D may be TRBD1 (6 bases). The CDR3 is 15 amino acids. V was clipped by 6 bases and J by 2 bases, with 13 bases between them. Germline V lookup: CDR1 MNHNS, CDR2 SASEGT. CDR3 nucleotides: TGTGCCAGCAGCCAAAACACAGGGACTAATGAAAAACTGTTTTTT. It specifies CASSQNTGTNEKLFF.

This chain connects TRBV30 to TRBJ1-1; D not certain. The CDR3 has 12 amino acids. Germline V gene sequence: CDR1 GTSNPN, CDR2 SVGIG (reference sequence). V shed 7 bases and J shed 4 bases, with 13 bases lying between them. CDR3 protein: CALSRGRTEAFF. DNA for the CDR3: TGTGCCTTATCTCGGGGTCGCACTGAAGCTTTCTTT.

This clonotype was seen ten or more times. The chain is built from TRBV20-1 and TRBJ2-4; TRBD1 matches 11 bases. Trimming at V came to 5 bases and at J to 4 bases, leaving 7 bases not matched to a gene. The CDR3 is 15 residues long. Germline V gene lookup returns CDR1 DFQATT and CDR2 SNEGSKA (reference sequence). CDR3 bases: TGCAGTGCTTCACGGACAGGGGGCGCGAAAAACATTCAGTACTTC. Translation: CSASRTGGAKNIQYF.